A selection of T cell receptor beta chains follows, all from one sample in a study of blood T cell repertoires in COVID-19. Assay used: immunoSEQ multiplex PCR; TCRdb lists only in-frame clones, some missing. The table lists roughly 190,000 clones, 85% to 90% of them singletons. The sequenced sample was peripheral blood. All receptors derive from a woman of 80 years or more in a cohort sampled during active or convalescent COVID-19. The CDR3 runs from the conserved cysteine through the conserved F or W. A D gene is named only where the DNA matches it firmly. Rows give clone size only sometimes, using once, few, many, or a class for an expanded clone.

clone size,D gene,V gene,J gene,CDR3 DNA,CDR3 protein
.,TRBD2,TRBV7-6,TRBJ2-1,TGTGCCAGCAGCTTCGGCGGGAGAACCTACAATGAGCAGTTCTTC,CASSFGGRTYNEQFF
.,.,TRBV29-1,TRBJ1-3,TGCAGCGTTGATGGGGGACAACGAAACACCATATATTTT,CSVDGGQRNTIYF
once,TRBD2,TRBV28,TRBJ2-1,TGTGCCAGCCCCCAGTCTCTCGCGGCGGGGGAGTGGAATGAGCAGTTCTTC,CASPQSLAAGEWNEQFF
.,.,TRBV11-2,TRBJ2-5,TGTGCCAGCAGCTTAGGCTTTCGGAGGGGATACCAAGAGACCCAGTACTTC,CASSLGFRRGYQETQYF
.,.,TRBV7-2,TRBJ1-2,TGTGCCAGCAGCTTGGGGGCGAGCTTGGGAAGATTAGGCTATGGCTACACCTTC,CASSLGASLGRLGYGYTF
few,TRBD1,TRBV7-8,TRBJ2-7,TGTGCCAGCAGCTTAGGGGGACAGGTTAACTACGAGCAGTACTTC,CASSLGGQVNYEQYF
.,TRBD1,TRBV10-1,TRBJ1-1,TGCGCCAGCAGACAGGGGACGAGGACTGAAGCTTTCTTT,CASRQGTRTEAFF
.,TRBD1,TRBV13,TRBJ2-7,TGTGCCAGCAGCTCGGACACCGGGACAGGGGCCTACGAGCAGTACTTC,CASSSDTGTGAYEQYF
.,.,TRBV20-1,TRBJ2-7,TGCAGTGGAGGAGACTACGAGCAGTACTTC,CSGGDYEQYF
.,.,TRBV6-5,TRBJ2-7,TGTGCCAGCACCGAGGTCCACGAGCAGTACTTC,CASTEVHEQYF
.,TRBD1,TRBV7-2,TRBJ2-7,TGTGCCAGCAGCTTAGTTAGTGGGGACAGCTACGAGCAGTACTTC,CASSLVSGDSYEQYF
once,TRBD1,TRBV7-9,TRBJ2-1,TGTGCCAGCAGCCCCTGGGGACAGTACAATGAGCAGTTCTTC,CASSPWGQYNEQFF
.,.,TRBV6-5,TRBJ2-2,TGTGCCAGCAGTCCTAGTTTTAGGAACACCGGGGAGCTGTTTTTT,CASSPSFRNTGELFF
.,.,TRBV19,TRBJ1-6,TGTGCCAGTAGTGCCCCACTGAGCTCCTATAATTCACCCCTCCACTTT,CASSAPLSSYNSPLHF
.,.,TRBV11-2,TRBJ1-2,TGTGCCAGCAGCTTAGTGGACACTTCTAACTATGGCTACACCTTC,CASSLVDTSNYGYTF
few,.,TRBV30,TRBJ1-2,TGTGCCTGGAGTCCAGGGGAGAGCTATGGCTACACCTTC,CAWSPGESYGYTF
once,TRBD2,TRBV11-3,TRBJ2-7,TGTGCCAGCAGCTTCTCTAGCGGGGTCCCCGACTACGAGCAGTACTTC,CASSFSSGVPDYEQYF
.,.,TRBV18,TRBJ1-5,TGTGCCAGCTCACCGGCAGCGTGGAATCAGCCCCAGCATTTT,CASSPAAWNQPQHF
.,TRBD1,TRBV30,TRBJ1-5,TGTGCCTGGAGGTTACAGGGGGGAGGCAATCAGCCCCAGCATTTT,CAWRLQGGGNQPQHF
.,.,TRBV29-1,TRBJ1-1,TGCAGCGTTAGCGGGGGGAGGGGGACTGAAGCTTTCTTT,CSVSGGRGTEAFF
.,.,TRBV19,TRBJ2-1,TGTGCCAGTAGTATAAACGGGGACTCCTACAATGAGCAGTTCTTC,CASSINGDSYNEQFF
.,.,TRBV27,TRBJ2-1,TGTGCCAGCAGTTGGGGGGTTGGCAATGAGCAGTTCTTC,CASSWGVGNEQFF
once,TRBD1,TRBV11-2,TRBJ2-7,TGTGCCAGCAGCCAGGACAGGGTTGGATCCGAGCAGTACTTC,CASSQDRVGSEQYF
.,.,TRBV5-1,TRBJ1-2,TGCGCCAGCAGCTTGGGGGACACAGCTAACTATGGCTACACCTTC,CASSLGDTANYGYTF
once,.,TRBV6-5,TRBJ2-1,TGTGCCAGCAACCAAAACAGGCGAGGACGAGAGCAGTTCTTC,CASNQNRRGREQFF
once,.,TRBV28,TRBJ2-1,TGTGCCAGCAGTTTACCCAGGGGCGTCTCCTACAATGAGCAGTTCTTC,CASSLPRGVSYNEQFF
.,TRBD1,TRBV4-1,TRBJ2-3,TGCGCCAGCAGCCACCAGGGGGCGACAGATACGCAGTATTTT,CASSHQGATDTQYF